This T cell receptor beta chain was captured by sequencing in a study of T cells in Graves' hyperthyroidism and ophthalmopathy. CDR3 length equals 13 residues. V lost 5 bases and J lost 9, with 13 bases in between. Findings and caveats of the study: In blood, most of the thyroid clonotypes expanded above 0.001 were also present. The model forecast ophthalmopathy, anticipating it by a median around 6.5 months before onset.

TCR beta CDR3 region amplification was performed from RNA transcripts. HTBI primers were employed in a first-round RT-PCR of the TCR CDR3. TCRdb reanalysed the multiplex PCR reads using MiXCR and keeps one entry per CDR3 protein. The sample holds about 580,000 distinct CDR3 sequences, under 60% seen once. This clonotype was counted at least ten times. Its target is unknown. Patients were excluded because of uncontrolled infection, other autoimmune disease, pregnancy or lactation. This chain links TRBV12-3 or TRBV12-4 with TRBJ2-2, with TRBD1 as a possible D gene (5 bases). This clonotype originated in a woman aged 18 to 35 with Graves' hyperthyroidism. Material: peripheral blood or thyroid tissue (not recorded which). The CDR3, as DNA: TGTGCCAGCAGTCAACAGGATACCAGGGAGCTGTTTTTT. This sequence encodes CASSQQDTRELFF.